The clone carrying this T cell receptor beta chain was detected many times. Antigen unknown. With a duration under 2 months, the hyperthyroidism was newly diagnosed in patients aged 18 to 65. Not enrolled were patients with uncontrolled infection, other autoimmune disease, pregnancy or lactation. Germline CDR1 and CDR2: KGHSH and LQKENI. Unmatched junction bases numbered 4, after V lost 3 bases and J lost 6 bases. CDR3 size: 14 residues. What was amplified from RNA transcripts were TCR beta CDR3 regions. With the HTBI primer set, the TCR CDR3 went through a first round of RT-PCR. TCRdb re-derived calls from the multiplex PCR reads in MiXCR, one entry per CDR3 protein. The repertoire holds 300,000 to 350,000 distinct CDR3 sequences, with roughly a fifth as singletons. The data derive from a study of T cells in Graves' hyperthyroidism and ophthalmopathy. Study-wide results and limits: Blood also held most thyroid clonotypes expanded beyond 0.001. Model output signaled ophthalmopathy a median 6.5 months ahead of onset.

This sequence was found in a woman aged 45 to 65 with Graves' hyperthyroidism. The sample comprised blood. The chain joins TRBV18 to TRBJ1-1; TRBD1 agrees at 10 bases. For the CDR3, the DNA is TGTGCCAGCTCACCGGGGACAGGGGCACCTGAAGCTTTCTTT. Protein: CASSPGTGAPEAFF.